These T cell receptor beta chains were read from a single sample in a study of OX40 agonist ivuxolimab in advanced cancers. The protocol was immunoSEQ multiplex PCR, while the TCRdb copy is restricted to in-frame clones and leaves out a portion. Of around 63,000 clones listed, over 75% were seen once; the top ten hold 9.5% to 14%. Here the sequenced sample was CD4+ or CD8+ T cells sorted from blood, taken in a trial of the OX40 agonist ivuxolimab. The receptors stem from an adult with an advanced solid tumor such as melanoma, head and neck, liver or kidney cancer. CDR3s include the opening cysteine and the closing phenylalanine or tryptophan. Fields, in order: CDR3 length, D gene, clone size, V gene, J gene, CDR3 protein, CDR3 DNA. D genes are given only for firm matches. Size is stated for part of the rows, as once, few or many counts, or as a class when the clone is expanded.

>14|.|.|TRBV6-1|TRBJ1-5
CASSANRVGQPQHF
TGTGCCAGCAGTGCCAACAGGGTCGGACAGCCCCAGCATTTT
>15|.|.|TRBV5-1|TRBJ2-1
CASSPRTPSYNEQFF
TGCGCCAGCAGTCCGCGGACACCTTCCTACAATGAGCAGTTCTTC
>13|TRBD2|.|TRBV10-3|TRBJ2-7
CAGGRGPSYEQYF
TGTGCCGGCGGGAGGGGCCCCTCCTACGAGCAGTACTTC
>15|.|.|TRBV6-1|TRBJ1-4
CASSERGTGREKLFF
TGTGCCAGCAGTGAAAGGGGAACGGGGCGGGAAAAACTGTTTTTT
>15|TRBD2|.|TRBV19|TRBJ2-1
CASSIGTSGINEQFF
TGTGCCAGTAGTATAGGAACTAGCGGGATTAATGAGCAGTTCTTC
>13|.|.|TRBV7-9|TRBJ1-5
CASSSYGNQPQHF
TGTGCCAGCAGCTCCTACGGGAATCAGCCCCAGCATTTT
>16|.|.|TRBV18|TRBJ2-2
CASSPPIGNDTGELFF
TGTGCCAGCTCACCACCGATAGGGAACGACACCGGGGAGCTGTTTTTT
>15|.|once|TRBV9|TRBJ2-1
CASSDGLSSYNEQFF
TGTGCCAGCAGCGACGGACTGTCCTCCTACAATGAGCAGTTCTTC
>15|.|.|TRBV15|TRBJ1-1
CATSRGGELNTEAFF
TGTGCCACCAGCAGAGGGGGGGAACTGAACACTGAAGCTTTCTTT
>13|.|.|TRBV29-1|TRBJ2-5
CSVERNREETQYF
TGCAGCGTTGAAAGGAACAGGGAAGAGACCCAGTACTTC
>13|.|.|TRBV6-1|TRBJ2-7
CASSEGPSYEQYF
TGTGCCAGCAGTGAAGGTCCTTCCTACGAGCAGTACTTC
>13|.|once|TRBV5-1|TRBJ1-4
CASSDGTAEKLFF
TGCGCCAGCAGCGACGGAACAGCTGAAAAACTGTTTTTT